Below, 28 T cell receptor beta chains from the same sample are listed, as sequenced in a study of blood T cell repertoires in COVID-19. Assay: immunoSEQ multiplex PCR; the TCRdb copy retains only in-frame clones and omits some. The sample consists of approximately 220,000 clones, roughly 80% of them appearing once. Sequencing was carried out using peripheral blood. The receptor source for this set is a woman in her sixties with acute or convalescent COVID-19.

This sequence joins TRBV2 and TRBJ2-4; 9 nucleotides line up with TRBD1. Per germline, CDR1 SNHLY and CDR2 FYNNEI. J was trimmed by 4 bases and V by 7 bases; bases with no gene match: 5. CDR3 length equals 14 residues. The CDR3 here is CASILGQGKNIQYF. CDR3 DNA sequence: TGTGCCAGCATACTGGGACAGGGAAAAAACATTCAGTACTTC.

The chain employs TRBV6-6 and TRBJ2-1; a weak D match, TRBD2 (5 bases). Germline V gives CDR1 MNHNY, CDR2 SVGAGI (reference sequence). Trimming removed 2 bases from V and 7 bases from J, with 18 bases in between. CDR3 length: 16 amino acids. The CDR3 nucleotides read TGTGCCAGCAGTTACAGGACCCCCAGACGGGATAATGAGCAGTTCTTC. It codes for CASSYRTPRRDNEQFF.

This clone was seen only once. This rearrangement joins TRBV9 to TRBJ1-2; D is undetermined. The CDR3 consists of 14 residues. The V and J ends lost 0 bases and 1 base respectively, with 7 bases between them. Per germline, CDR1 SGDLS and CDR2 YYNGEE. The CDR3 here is CASSVGSGNYGYTF. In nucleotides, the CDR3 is TGTGCCAGCAGCGTAGGGTCAGGTAACTATGGCTACACCTTC.

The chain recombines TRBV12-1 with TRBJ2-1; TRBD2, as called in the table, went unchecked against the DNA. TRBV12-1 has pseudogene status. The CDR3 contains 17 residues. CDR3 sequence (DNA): TGTGCCAGCACCTGGGCTAGCGGGGGGAGCTCCTACAATGAGCAGTTCTTC. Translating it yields CASTWASGGSSYNEQFF.

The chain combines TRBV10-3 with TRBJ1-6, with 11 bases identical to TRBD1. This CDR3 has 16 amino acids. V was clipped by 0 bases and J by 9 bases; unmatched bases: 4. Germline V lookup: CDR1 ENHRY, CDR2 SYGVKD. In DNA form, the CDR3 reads TGTGCCATCAGTGAGTCGGTGGGGACAGGGGGTTCACCCCTCCACTTT. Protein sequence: CAISESVGTGGSPLHF.

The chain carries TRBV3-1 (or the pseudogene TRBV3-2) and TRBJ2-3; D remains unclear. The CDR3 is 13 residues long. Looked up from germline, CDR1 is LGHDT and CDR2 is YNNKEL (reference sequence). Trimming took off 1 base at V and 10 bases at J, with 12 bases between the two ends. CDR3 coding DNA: TGTGCCAGCAGCCAAGTCGATTTGAGAGCGCAGTATTTT. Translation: CASSQVDLRAQYF.

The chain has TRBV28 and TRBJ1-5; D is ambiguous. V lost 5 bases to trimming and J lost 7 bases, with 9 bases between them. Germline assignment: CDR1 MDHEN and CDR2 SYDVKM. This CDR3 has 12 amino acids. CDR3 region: CASSLLWQPQHF. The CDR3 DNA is TGTGCCAGCAGTCTTCTATGGCAGCCCCAGCATTTT.

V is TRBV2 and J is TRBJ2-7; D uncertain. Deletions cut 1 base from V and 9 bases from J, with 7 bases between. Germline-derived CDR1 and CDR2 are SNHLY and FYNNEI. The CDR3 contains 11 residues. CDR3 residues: CASSEGVVQYF. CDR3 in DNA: TGTGCCAGCAGTGAAGGAGTTGTGCAGTACTTC.

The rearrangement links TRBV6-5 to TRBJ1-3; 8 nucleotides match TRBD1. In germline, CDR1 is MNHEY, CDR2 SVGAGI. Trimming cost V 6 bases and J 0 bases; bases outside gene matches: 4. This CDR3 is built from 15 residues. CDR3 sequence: CASSPTGGSGNTIYF. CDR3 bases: TGTGCCAGCAGCCCCACAGGGGGCTCTGGAAACACCATATATTTT.

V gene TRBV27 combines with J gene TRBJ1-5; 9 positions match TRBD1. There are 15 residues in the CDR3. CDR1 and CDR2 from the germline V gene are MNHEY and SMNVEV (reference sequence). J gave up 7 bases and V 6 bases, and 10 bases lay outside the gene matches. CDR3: CASRNRGREGQPQHF. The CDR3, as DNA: TGTGCCAGCAGGAACAGGGGGCGCGAGGGGCAGCCCCAGCATTTT.

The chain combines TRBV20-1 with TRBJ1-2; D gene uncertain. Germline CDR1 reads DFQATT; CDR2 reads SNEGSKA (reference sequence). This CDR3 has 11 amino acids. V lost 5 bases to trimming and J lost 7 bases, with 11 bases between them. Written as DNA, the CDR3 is TGCAGTGCTGAGGGTCTCGGTGGCTACACCTTC. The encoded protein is CSAEGLGGYTF.

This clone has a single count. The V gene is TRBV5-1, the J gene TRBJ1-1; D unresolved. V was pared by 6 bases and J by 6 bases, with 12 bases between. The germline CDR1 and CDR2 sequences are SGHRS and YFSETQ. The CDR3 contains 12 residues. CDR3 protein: CASMAAGPEAFF. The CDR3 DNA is TGCGCCAGCATGGCGGCTGGCCCTGAAGCTTTCTTT. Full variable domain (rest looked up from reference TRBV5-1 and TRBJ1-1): KAGVTQTPRYLIKTRGQQVTLSCSPISGHRSVSWYQQTPGQGLQFLFEYFSETQRNKGNFPGRFSGRQFSNSRSEMNVSTLELGDSALYLCASMAAGPEAFFGQGTRLTVV.

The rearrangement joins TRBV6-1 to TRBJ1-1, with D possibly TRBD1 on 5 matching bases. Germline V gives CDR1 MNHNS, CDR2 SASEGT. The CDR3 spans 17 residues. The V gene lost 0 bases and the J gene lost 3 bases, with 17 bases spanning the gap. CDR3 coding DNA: TGTGCCAGCAGTGAAGCGGGCAGAGGGAGGGGATACACTGAAGCTTTCTTT. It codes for CASSEAGRGRGYTEAFF.

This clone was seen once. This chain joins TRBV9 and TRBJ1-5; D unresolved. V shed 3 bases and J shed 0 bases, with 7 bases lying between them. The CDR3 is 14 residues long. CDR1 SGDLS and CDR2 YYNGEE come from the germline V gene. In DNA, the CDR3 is TGTGCCAGCAGCGAGTCGAGTAGCAATCAGCCCCAGCATTTT. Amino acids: CASSESSSNQPQHF. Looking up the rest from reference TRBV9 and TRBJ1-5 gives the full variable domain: DSGVTQTPKHLITATGQRVTLRCSPRSGDLSVYWYQQSLDQGLQFLIQYYNGEERAKGNILERFSAQQFPDLHSELNLSSLELGDSALYFCASSESSSNQPQHFGDGTRLSIL.

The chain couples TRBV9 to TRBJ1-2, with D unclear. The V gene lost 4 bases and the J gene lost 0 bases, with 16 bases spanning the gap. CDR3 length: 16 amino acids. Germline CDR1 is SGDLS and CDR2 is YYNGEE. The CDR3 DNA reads TGTGCCAGCAGCCCAAACGACCAGAGGGCTAACTATGGCTACACCTTC. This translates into CASSPNDQRANYGYTF.

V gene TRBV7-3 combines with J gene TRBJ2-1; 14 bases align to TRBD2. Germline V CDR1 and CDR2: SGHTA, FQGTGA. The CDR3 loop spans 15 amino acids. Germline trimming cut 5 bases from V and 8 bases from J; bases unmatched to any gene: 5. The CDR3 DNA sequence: TGTGCCAGCAGCCACTCGGGACTAGCGGGGGATGAGCAGTTCTTC. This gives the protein CASSHSGLAGDEQFF.

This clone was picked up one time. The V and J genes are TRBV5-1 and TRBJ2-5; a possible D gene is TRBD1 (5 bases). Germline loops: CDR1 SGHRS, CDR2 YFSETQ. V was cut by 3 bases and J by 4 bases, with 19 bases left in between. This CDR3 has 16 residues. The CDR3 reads CASSSEGALTAETQYF. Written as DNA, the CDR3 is TGCGCCAGCAGCTCGGAAGGGGCCCTAACAGCAGAGACCCAGTACTTC.

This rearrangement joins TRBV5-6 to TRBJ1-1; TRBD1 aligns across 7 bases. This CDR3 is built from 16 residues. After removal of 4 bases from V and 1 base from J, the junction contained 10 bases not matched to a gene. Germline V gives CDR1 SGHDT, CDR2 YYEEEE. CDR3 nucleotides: TGTGCCAGCAGCCCCGGAACCGGGACAGCGAACACTGAAGCTTTCTTT. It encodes CASSPGTGTANTEAFF.

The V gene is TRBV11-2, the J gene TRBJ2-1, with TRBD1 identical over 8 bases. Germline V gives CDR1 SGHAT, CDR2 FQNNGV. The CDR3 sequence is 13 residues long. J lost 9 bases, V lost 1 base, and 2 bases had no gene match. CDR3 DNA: TGTGCCAGCAGCTTAGTCGACAGGGGTGAGCAGTTCTTC. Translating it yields CASSLVDRGEQFF.

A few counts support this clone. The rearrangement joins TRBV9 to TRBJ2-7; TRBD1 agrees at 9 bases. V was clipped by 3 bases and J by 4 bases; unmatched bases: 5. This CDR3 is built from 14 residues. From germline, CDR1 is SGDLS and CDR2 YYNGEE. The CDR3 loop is CASSEGTGLYEQYF. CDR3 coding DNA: TGTGCCAGCAGCGAGGGGACAGGGTTATACGAGCAGTACTTC.

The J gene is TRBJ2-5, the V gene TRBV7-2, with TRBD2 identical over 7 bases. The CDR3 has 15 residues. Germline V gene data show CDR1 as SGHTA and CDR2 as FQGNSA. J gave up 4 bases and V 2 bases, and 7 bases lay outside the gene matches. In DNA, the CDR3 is TGTGCCAGCAGCTTAACTTCGGGAGGCGGAGAGACCCAGTACTTC. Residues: CASSLTSGGGETQYF. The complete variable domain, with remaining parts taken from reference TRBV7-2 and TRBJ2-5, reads GAGVSQSPSNKVTEKGKDVELRCDPISGHTALYWYRQSLGQGLEFLIYFQGNSAPDKSGLPSDRFSAERTGGSVSTLTIQRTQQEDSAVYLCASSLTSGGGETQYFGPGTRLLVL.

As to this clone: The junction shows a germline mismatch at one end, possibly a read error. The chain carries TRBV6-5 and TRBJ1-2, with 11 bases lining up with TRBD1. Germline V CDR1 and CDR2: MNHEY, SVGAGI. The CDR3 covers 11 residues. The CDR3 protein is CASRTGGDIIF. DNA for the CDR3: TGTGCCAGTAGGACAGGGGGCGACATTATCTTC.

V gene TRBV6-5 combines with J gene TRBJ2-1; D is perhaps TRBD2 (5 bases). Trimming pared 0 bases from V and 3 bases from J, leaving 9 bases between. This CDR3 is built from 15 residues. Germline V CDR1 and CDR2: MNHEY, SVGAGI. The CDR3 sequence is CASSYSEVSYNEQFF. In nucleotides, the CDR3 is TGTGCCAGCAGTTACTCGGAGGTCAGCTACAATGAGCAGTTCTTC.

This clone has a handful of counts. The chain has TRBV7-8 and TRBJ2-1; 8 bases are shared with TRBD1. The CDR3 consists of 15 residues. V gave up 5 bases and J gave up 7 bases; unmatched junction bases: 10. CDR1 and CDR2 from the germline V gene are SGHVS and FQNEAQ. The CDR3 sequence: CASSPRQGPQNEQFF. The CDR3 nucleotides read TGTGCCAGCAGCCCACGACAGGGGCCTCAAAATGAGCAGTTCTTC.

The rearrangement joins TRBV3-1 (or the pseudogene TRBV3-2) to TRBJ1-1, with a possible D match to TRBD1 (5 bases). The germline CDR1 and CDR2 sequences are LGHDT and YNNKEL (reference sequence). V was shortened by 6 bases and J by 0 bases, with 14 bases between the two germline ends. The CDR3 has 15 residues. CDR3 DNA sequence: TGTGCCAGCAGTCTAGACAGAGCGATGAACACTGAAGCTTTCTTT. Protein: CASSLDRAMNTEAFF.

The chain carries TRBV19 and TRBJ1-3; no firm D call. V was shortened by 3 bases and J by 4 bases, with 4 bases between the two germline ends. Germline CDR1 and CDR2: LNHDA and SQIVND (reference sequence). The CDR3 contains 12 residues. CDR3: CASSMRGNTIYF. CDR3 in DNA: TGTGCCAGTAGTATGCGGGGAAACACCATATATTTT.

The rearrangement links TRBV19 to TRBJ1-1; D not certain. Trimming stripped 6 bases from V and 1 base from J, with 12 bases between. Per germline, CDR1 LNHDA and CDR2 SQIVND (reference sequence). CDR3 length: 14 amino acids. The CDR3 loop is CASRLHGENTEAFF. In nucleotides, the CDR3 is TGTGCCAGTAGGCTACACGGGGAGAACACTGAAGCTTTCTTT.

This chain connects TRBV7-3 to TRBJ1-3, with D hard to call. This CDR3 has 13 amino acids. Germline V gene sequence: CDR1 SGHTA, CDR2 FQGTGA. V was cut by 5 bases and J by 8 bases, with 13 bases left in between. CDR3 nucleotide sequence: TGTGCCAGCAGCAAGAACCCGGGTGACACCATATATTTT. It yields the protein CASSKNPGDTIYF. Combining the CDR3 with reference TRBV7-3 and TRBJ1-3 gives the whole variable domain GAGVSQTPSNKVTEKGKYVELRCDPISGHTALYWYRQSLGQGPEFLIYFQGTGAADDSGLPNDRFFAVRPEGSVSTLKIQRTERGDSAVYLCASSKNPGDTIYFGEGSWLTVV.